This TCR beta chain was retrieved from a study of PD-L1 blockade in urothelial cancer. As for the study in general: Prior chemotherapy in patients spanned 0 to 3 regimens.

General observations from the study: In blood sampled pretreatment, TCR clonality below the median predicted better survival.

CDR3 length equals 11 residues. Germline assignment: CDR1 GTSNPN and CDR2 SVGIG (reference sequence). V shed 5 bases and J shed 8 bases, with 12 bases lying between them. This clone was detected only once. Antigen specificity is unknown. Each PCR contained spiked-in synthetic TCR analog templates. TCRdb's copy holds only in-frame clones and misses some; the assay was immunoSEQ multiplex PCR. The sample holds some 100,000 clones; approximately 91% are singletons and the top ten take roughly 0.93%. The sequencing here drew on PBMCs, taken around atezolizumab (anti-PD-L1) treatment. The TCR comes from a woman of 80 years or more with urothelial cancer. The V call is TRBV30, the J call TRBJ1-2, with D possibly matching TRBD1 (6 bases). CDR3 coding DNA: TGTGCCTGGTACCAGGGGAACGGCTACACCTTC. This translates into CAWYQGNGYTF.